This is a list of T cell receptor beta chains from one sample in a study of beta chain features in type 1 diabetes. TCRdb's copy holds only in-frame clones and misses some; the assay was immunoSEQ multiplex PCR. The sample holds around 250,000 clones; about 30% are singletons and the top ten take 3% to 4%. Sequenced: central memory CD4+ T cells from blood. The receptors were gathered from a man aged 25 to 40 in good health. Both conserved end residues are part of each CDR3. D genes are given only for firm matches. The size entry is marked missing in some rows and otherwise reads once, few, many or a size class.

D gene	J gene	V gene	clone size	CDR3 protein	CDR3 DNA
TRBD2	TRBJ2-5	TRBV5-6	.	CASSSPGLVVETQYF	TGTGCCAGCAGCTCGCCGGGACTAGTCGTTGAGACCCAGTACTTC
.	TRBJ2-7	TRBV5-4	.	CASSWDGKYEQYF	TGTGCCAGCAGCTGGGACGGCAAATACGAGCAGTACTTC
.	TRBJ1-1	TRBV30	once	CAWSVRVGRGMNTEAFF	TGTGCCTGGAGTGTACGGGTTGGCAGGGGAATGAACACTGAAGCTTTCTTT
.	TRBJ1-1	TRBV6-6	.	CASKLPEGGTEAFF	TGTGCCAGCAAGTTACCGGAGGGAGGGACTGAAGCTTTCTTT
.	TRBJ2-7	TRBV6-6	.	CASRATATYEQYF	TGTGCCAGCAGAGCAACCGCAACCTACGAGCAGTACTTC
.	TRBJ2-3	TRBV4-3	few	CASSQGAGYSTDTQYF	TGCGCCAGCAGCCAGGGGGCAGGGTACAGCACAGATACGCAGTATTTT
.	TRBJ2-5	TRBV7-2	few	CASSPGGASAGETQYF	TGTGCCAGCAGCCCGGGGGGCGCTAGCGCTGGGGAGACCCAGTACTTC
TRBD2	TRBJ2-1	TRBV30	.	CAWSPGTSGVNEQFF	TGTGCCTGGAGCCCCGGGACTAGCGGGGTTAATGAGCAGTTCTTC
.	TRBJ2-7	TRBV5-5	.	CASSLNLLYEQYF	TGTGCCAGCAGCTTGAACCTCCTCTACGAGCAGTACTTC
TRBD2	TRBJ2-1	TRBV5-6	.	CASSLEATSGRKLEQFF	TGTGCCAGCAGCTTGGAAGCGACTAGCGGGAGGAAACTCGAGCAGTTCTTC
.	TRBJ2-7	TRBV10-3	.	CAISEQGRGLSYEQYF	TGTGCCATCAGTGAGCAAGGGCGGGGGCTATCCTACGAGCAGTACTTC
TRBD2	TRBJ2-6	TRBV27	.	CASSLAGGISGANVLTF	TGTGCCAGCAGCTTAGCGGGAGGTATATCTGGGGCCAACGTCCTGACTTTC
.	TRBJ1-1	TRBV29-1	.	CSGALPGQNTEAFF	TGCAGCGGCGCGCTACCGGGACAGAACACTGAAGCTTTCTTT
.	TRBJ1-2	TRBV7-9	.	CASSRGDYGYTF	TGTGCCAGTTCTAGGGGAGATTATGGCTACACCTTC
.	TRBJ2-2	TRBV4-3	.	CASSQGITGELFF	TGCGCCAGCAGCCAAGGGATCACCGGGGAGCTGTTTTTT
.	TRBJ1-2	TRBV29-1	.	CSVEGTGTGGYTF	TGCAGCGTTGAGGGAACCGGGACTGGTGGCTACACCTTC
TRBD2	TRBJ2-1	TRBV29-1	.	CSGILLADGGSLGNEQFF	TGCAGCGGCATCCTGTTGGCCGATGGCGGGAGTCTAGGCAATGAGCAGTTCTTC
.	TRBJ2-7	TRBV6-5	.	CASSYSTPGFHEQYF	TGTGCCAGCAGTTACTCGACACCGGGTTTCCACGAGCAGTACTTC
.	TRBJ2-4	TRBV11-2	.	CASSPGLNQYF	TGTGCCAGCAGCCCAGGACTTAATCAGTACTTC
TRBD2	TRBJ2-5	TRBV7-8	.	CASAPSLAGGPVQETQYF	TGTGCCTCCGCACCCAGCCTAGCGGGAGGTCCCGTCCAAGAGACCCAGTACTTC
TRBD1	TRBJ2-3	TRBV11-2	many	CASSLPDRVNTQYF	TGTGCCAGCAGCTTACCAGACAGGGTAAATACGCAGTATTTT
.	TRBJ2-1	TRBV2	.	CASSLDRIRNNEQFF	TGTGCCAGCAGTCTTGACAGGATCAGAAACAATGAGCAGTTCTTC
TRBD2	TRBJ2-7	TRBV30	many	CAWSAGGSYEQYF	TGTGCCTGGAGTGCCGGGGGGAGCTACGAGCAGTACTTC
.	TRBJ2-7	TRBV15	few	CATSPRDSSTYEQYF	TGTGCCACCAGCCCTCGTGATTCGTCGACCTACGAGCAGTACTTC
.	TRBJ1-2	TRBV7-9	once	CASSFSGTSPRSYGYTF	TGTGCCAGCAGCTTCTCCGGGACTTCCCCAAGGTCGTATGGCTACACCTTC
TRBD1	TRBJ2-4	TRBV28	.	CASSPGGQGKNIQYF	TGTGCCAGCTCCCCCGGGGGACAGGGGAAAAACATTCAGTACTTC
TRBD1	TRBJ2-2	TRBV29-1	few	CSVKGQGQDTGELFF	TGCAGCGTGAAAGGACAGGGGCAGGACACCGGGGAGCTGTTTTTT
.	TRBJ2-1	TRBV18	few	CASSQGPSYNEQFF	TGTGCCAGCTCACAAGGACCGTCCTACAATGAGCAGTTCTTC
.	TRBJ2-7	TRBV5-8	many	CASSLLQGTEQYF	TGTGCCAGCAGCCTCCTCCAGGGGACCGAGCAGTACTTC
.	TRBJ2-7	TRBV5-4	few	CASSSPGTRITEQYF	TGTGCCAGCAGCAGCCCCGGGACTCGGATAACCGAGCAGTACTTC
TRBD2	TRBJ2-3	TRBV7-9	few	CASTRSSGTTDTQYF	TGTGCCAGCACCCGATCTAGCGGGACCACAGATACGCAGTATTTT
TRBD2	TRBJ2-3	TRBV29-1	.	CSVEASGRGDTRYF	TGCAGCGTTGAGGCTAGCGGGAGGGGAGATACGCGGTATTTT
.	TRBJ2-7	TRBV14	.	CASSMFYEQYF	TGTGCCAGCAGTATGTTTTACGAGCAGTACTTC
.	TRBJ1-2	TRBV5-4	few	CASSTRGGWLGYTF	TGTGCCAGCAGCACTCGTGGAGGATGGCTTGGCTACACCTTC
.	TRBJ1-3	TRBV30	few	CAWSGGISGNTIYF	TGTGCCTGGAGTGGGGGAATCTCTGGAAACACCATATATTTT
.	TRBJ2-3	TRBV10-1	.	CASSGTGRDTQYF	TGCGCCAGCAGTGGCACAGGGAGAGATACGCAGTATTTT
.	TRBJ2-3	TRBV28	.	CASSLPNTDTQYF	TGTGCCAGCAGTTTACCCAACACAGATACGCAGTATTTT
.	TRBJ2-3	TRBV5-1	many	CASSLAGTSTDTQYF	TGCGCCAGCAGCTTGGCAGGGACTAGCACAGATACGCAGTATTTT
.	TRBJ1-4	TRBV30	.	CAWSETPTNEKLFF	TGTGCCTGGAGTGAGACACCAACTAATGAAAAACTGTTTTTT
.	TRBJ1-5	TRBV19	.	CASSPASINQPQHF	TGTGCCAGTAGTCCCGCCAGCATCAATCAGCCCCAGCATTTT
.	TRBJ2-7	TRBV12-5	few	CASGLTTSAEEQYF	TGTGCTAGTGGTTTGACCACGTCGGCGGAGGAGCAGTACTTC
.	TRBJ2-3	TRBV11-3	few	CAIRGGAPTDTQYF	TGTGCCATCAGGGGCGGGGCCCCCACAGATACGCAGTATTTT
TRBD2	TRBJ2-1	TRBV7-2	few	CASSSGLADLLEQFF	TGTGCCAGCAGCTCGGGACTAGCGGACCTACTGGAGCAGTTCTTC
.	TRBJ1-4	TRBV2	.	CASSGLTSATNEKLFF	TGTGCCAGCAGTGGACTGACTTCCGCAACTAATGAAAAACTGTTTTTT
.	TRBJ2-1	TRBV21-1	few	CASSGVGPRRSYNEQFF	TGTGCCAGCAGCGGGGTCGGGCCTCGGAGGTCCTACAATGAGCAGTTCTTC
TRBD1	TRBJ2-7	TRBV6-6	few	CASSPTGQPYEQYF	TGTGCCAGCAGCCCGACAGGGCAACCTTACGAGCAGTACTTC
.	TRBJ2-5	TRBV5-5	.	CASSIQGKGETQYF	TGTGCCAGCAGCATACAGGGAAAAGGGGAGACCCAGTACTTC